Below are 16 T cell receptor beta chains sequenced from a single sample in a study of neurological immune-mediated disorders. TCRdb fed the 5' RACE reads into MiXCR, producing one record per CDR3 protein. The data contain approximately 50,000 distinct CDR3 sequences, approximately 3.9% of them singletons. Specimen: PBMCs. These receptors were obtained from a man aged 30 to 45 with multiple sclerosis.

This clonotype appeared many times. The chain uses TRBV21-1 and TRBJ2-5; the table gives TRBD1 as D, unverified against the DNA. TRBV21-1 is a listed pseudogene. This CDR3 is built from 15 residues. CDR3 protein: CASKQGGGHLETQYF. CDR3 in DNA: TGTGCCAGCAAACAGGGGGGGGGCCATCTAGAGACCCAGTACTTC.

This clonotype has at least ten counts. The V gene is TRBV12-3 or TRBV12-4, the J gene TRBJ1-4; TRBD1 matches 8 bases. V was clipped by 6 bases and J by 5 bases; unmatched bases: 5. The CDR3 runs 14 residues. The CDR3 DNA reads as TGTGCCAGCAGGAACAGGGGGGCGAATGAAAAACTGTTTTTT. Encoded protein: CASRNRGANEKLFF.

This chain joins TRBV11-2 and TRBJ2-3; 12 nucleotides agree with TRBD2. Germline lookup yields CDR1 SGHAT and CDR2 FQNNGV. V trimming: 5 bases; J trimming: 6 bases; junction bases outside the gene matches: 6. The CDR3 contains 15 residues. CDR3 nucleotide sequence: TGTGCCAGCAGCCGCACTAGCGGGGGGTTCGATACGCAGTATTTT. It is translated as CASSRTSGGFDTQYF. Using reference TRBV11-2 and TRBJ2-3 for the parts outside the CDR3, the full variable domain is EAGVAQSPRYKIIEKRQSVAFWCNPISGHATLYWYQQILGQGPKLLIQFQNNGVVDDSQLPKDRFSAERLKGVDSTLKIQPAKLEDSAVYLCASSRTSGGFDTQYFGPGTRLTVL.

This clonotype was counted ten times or more. The CDR3 DNA sequence: TGCAGTGCTAGCCCCCCGGACAGGGACGCCGGGGAGCTGTTTTTT. It translates to CSASPPDRDAGELFF. The chain is built from TRBV20-1 and TRBJ2-2; 8 bases are a match to TRBD1. This CDR3 contains 15 residues. V was pared by 3 bases and J by 6 bases, with 9 bases of the junction left unmatched. The germline V gene has CDR1 DFQATT and CDR2 SNEGSKA (reference sequence).

This chain connects TRBV12-3 or TRBV12-4 to TRBJ1-2; perhaps TRBD1 as D (5 bases). This CDR3 contains 16 residues. Trimming shortened V by 0 bases and J by 5 bases, and 16 bases separated the two germline ends. CDR3 bases: TGTGCCAGCAGTTTAGCCCGTCAGGGTCTGGTGTATGGCTACACCTTC. Translating gives CASSLARQGLVYGYTF.

The chain is built from TRBV10-2 and TRBJ1-5; a weak D match, TRBD1 (5 bases). Trimming took 6 bases from V and 11 from J, leaving 20 bases between them. This CDR3 is 14 amino acids long. Germline lookup yields CDR1 WSHSY and CDR2 SAAADI. The CDR3 DNA follows: TGCGCCAGCAGCGGGGACCCAAAGAGGATCACCCAGCATTTT. Its protein is CASSGDPKRITQHF.

The sample holds many counts of this clonotype. One junction end disagrees with the germline gene, perhaps due to a read error. The chain joins TRBV12-5 to TRBJ1-6, with D unresolved. The germline V gene encodes CDR1 LGHNT and CDR2 FRNRAP. This CDR3 comprises 12 residues. The CDR3, as DNA: TGTGCTAGTGGAACAGATAATTCACCCCTCAACTTT. Protein sequence: CASGTDNSPLNF.

The sample holds many counts of this clonotype. CDR3 amino acids: CASSPANMEETQYF. DNA for the CDR3: TGCGCCAGCAGCCCCGCCAACATGGAAGAGACCCAGTACTTC. The V call is TRBV5-1, the J call TRBJ2-5; D unclear. CDR3 size: 14 residues. V lost 4 bases and J lost 3, with 13 bases in between. The germline gives CDR1 SGHRS, CDR2 YFSETQ.

In this sample, this clonotype turned up many times. The CDR3 DNA reads TGTGCCAGCAGCTCACGGGGGGTGGAGACCCAGTACTTC. Protein product: CASSSRGVETQYF. The rearrangement links TRBV5-6 to TRBJ2-5, with TRBD2 matching 7 bases. CDR1 and CDR2 (germline): SGHDT, YYEEEE. The CDR3 is 13 residues long. The ends lost 3 bases at V and 5 bases at J; junction bases unmatched: 4. The full variable domain, completed using reference TRBV5-6 and TRBJ2-5, is DAGVTQSPTHLIKTRGQQVTLRCSPKSGHDTVSWYQQALGQGPQFIFQYYEEEERQRGNFPDRFSGHQFPNYSSELNVNALLLGDSALYLCASSSRGVETQYFGPGTRLLVL.

This clonotype showed up many times. One end of the junction does not line up with germline, which may come from a read error. The CDR3 is CASSVSPLLAF. CDR3 in DNA: TGTGCCAGCAGCGTATCCCCCCTATTAGCCTTC. The chain is built from TRBV9 and TRBJ1-2, with D unclear. Germline V lookup: CDR1 SGDLS, CDR2 YYNGEE. This CDR3 contains 11 residues.

In this sample, this clonotype turned up many times. This rearrangement joins TRBV2 to TRBJ1-5, with 8 bases lining up with TRBD1. The CDR3 runs to 15 residues. Looked up from germline, CDR1 is SNHLY and CDR2 is FYNNEI. V was pared by 4 bases and J by 7 bases, with 9 bases of the junction left unmatched. The DNA of the CDR3 is TGTGCCAGCAGTGGCAGGACAGGGTGGCAACAGCCCCAGCATTTT. As protein: CASSGRTGWQQPQHF.

This clonotype has just a few counts. The genes are TRBV5-1 and TRBJ2-3; 9 bases match TRBD1. Looked up from germline, CDR1 is SGHRS and CDR2 is YFSETQ. With V trimmed by 3 bases and J by 5 bases, 4 bases remained unmatched. The length of the CDR3 is 14 residues. The CDR3 sequence is CASSSGQGRDTQYF. The CDR3 coding sequence is TGCGCCAGCAGCTCGGGACAGGGAAGAGATACGCAGTATTTT.

The sample holds a few counts of this clonotype. Relative to the germline gene, one junction end is altered; a read error may explain this. The chain carries TRBV2 and TRBJ1-5, with 9 nucleotides matching TRBD1. This CDR3 has 13 residues. Germline assignment: CDR1 SNHLY and CDR2 FYNNEI. DNA for the CDR3: TGTGCCAGCAGGGACAGGGGCCCTCAGCCCCAGAATTTT. Translating gives CASRDRGPQPQNF.

This clonotype was counted at least ten times. The V and J genes are TRBV6-8 and TRBJ2-2; 9 nucleotides line up with TRBD2. Per germline, CDR1 MNHGY and CDR2 SAAAGT. Trimming cost V 10 bases and J 8 bases; bases outside gene matches: 14. The CDR3 length is 15 residues. The CDR3 loop is CAIKEGTSFSGELFF. In DNA, the CDR3 is TGTGCCATCAAGGAGGGGACTAGCTTCTCTGGGGAGCTGTTTTTT.

This clonotype has at least ten counts. The genes are TRBV27 and TRBJ1-2; D is possibly TRBD1 (6 bases). The germline CDR1 and CDR2 sequences are MNHEY and SMNVEV (reference sequence). The CDR3 contains 13 residues. V lost 6 bases and J lost 3, with 11 bases in between. The chain's CDR3 is CASSPTGYYGYTF. For the CDR3, the DNA is TGTGCCAGCAGCCCTACAGGGTACTATGGCTACACCTTC.

This clonotype was seen ten or more times. The chain has TRBV5-1 and TRBJ1-1; weak D call: TRBD1 (6 bases). V was clipped by 3 bases and J by 4 bases, with 19 bases between them. From germline, CDR1 is SGHRS and CDR2 YFSETQ. This CDR3 spans 16 amino acids. The CDR3 reads CASSSSRGGGGTEAFF. CDR3 sequence (DNA): TGCGCCAGCAGCTCATCTCGGGGCGGAGGGGGCACTGAAGCTTTCTTT.